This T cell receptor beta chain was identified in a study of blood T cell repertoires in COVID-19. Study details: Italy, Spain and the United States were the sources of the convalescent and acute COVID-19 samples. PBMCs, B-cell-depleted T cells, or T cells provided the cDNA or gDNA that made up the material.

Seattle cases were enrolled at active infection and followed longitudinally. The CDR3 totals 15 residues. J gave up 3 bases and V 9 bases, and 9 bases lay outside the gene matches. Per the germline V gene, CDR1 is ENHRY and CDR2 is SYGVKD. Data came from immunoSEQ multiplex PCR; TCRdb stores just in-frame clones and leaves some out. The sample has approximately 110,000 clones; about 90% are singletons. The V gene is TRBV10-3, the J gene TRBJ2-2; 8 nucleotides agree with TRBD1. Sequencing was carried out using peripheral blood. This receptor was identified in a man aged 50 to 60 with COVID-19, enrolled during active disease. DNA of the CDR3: TGTGCCATATCAGACAGGGGTAGGGACACCGGGGAGCTGTTTTTT. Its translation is CAISDRGRDTGELFF.